The rows below give T cell receptor beta chains drawn from one sample of a study of blood T cell repertoires in COVID-19. Sequencing used immunoSEQ multiplex PCR; TCRdb keeps in-frame clones, though not all of them. The sample comprises 200,000 to 250,000 clones, approximately 86% of which are singletons, and 7.1% rests with the top ten. Sequencing was carried out using peripheral blood. The receptors derive from a woman between 70 and 85 years old with active or convalescent COVID-19. Each CDR3 is given with its conserved first and last residue. A D gene is named only where the DNA matches it firmly. Size values are once, few and many counts, or a class for expanded clones, and some rows have none.

size: .
D: TRBD1
V: TRBV29-1
length: 16
J: TRBJ1-2
DNA: TGCAGCGTACGAATCGACTACTGGGGACAGGGCGGAGGCTACACCTTC
CDR3: CSVRIDYWGQGGGYTF

size: .
D: TRBD1
V: TRBV6-2/TRBV6-3
length: 14
J: TRBJ1-6
DNA: TGTGCCAGCAGCCAGACAGGGCCTAATTCACCCCTCCACTTT
CDR3: CASSQTGPNSPLHF

size: once
D: TRBD2
V: TRBV9
length: 12
J: TRBJ2-1
DNA: TGTGCCAGCAGCGCCTTAGCGGGGGAGCAGTTCTTC
CDR3: CASSALAGEQFF

size: .
D: TRBD1
V: TRBV7-3
length: 14
J: TRBJ1-2
DNA: TGTGCCAGCAGCCTTGGGACAGCTAACTATGGCTACACCTTC
CDR3: CASSLGTANYGYTF

size: .
D: .
V: TRBV27
length: 15
J: TRBJ2-1
DNA: TGTGCCAGCACCGCGCGCGCTCGGGCCTACAATGAGCAGTTCTTC
CDR3: CASTARARAYNEQFF

size: .
D: TRBD2
V: TRBV24-1
length: 17
J: TRBJ2-6
DNA: TGTGCCACCAGTGACCCGGGGGGATACTCTGGGGCCAACGTCCTGACTTTC
CDR3: CATSDPGGYSGANVLTF

size: few
D: TRBD1
V: TRBV6-1
length: 15
J: TRBJ1-1
DNA: TGTGCCAGCAGCCTAGACAGGGCCATGGAAACTGAAGCTTTCTTT
CDR3: CASSLDRAMETEAFF

size: .
D: .
V: TRBV18
length: 16
J: TRBJ2-5
DNA: TGTGCCAGCTCACCACGAACAGGCCTTATGCGAGAGACCCAGTACTTC
CDR3: CASSPRTGLMRETQYF

size: .
D: .
V: TRBV6-5
length: 13
J: TRBJ2-7
DNA: TGTGCCAGCAGTCCCAGCGGAAGCTACGAGCAGTACTTC
CDR3: CASSPSGSYEQYF

size: .
D: .
V: TRBV5-8
length: 15
J: TRBJ1-5
DNA: TGTGCCAGCAGCTCGTACGGGTCTCCAAATCAGCCCCAGCATTTT
CDR3: CASSSYGSPNQPQHF

size: once
D: .
V: TRBV7-9
length: 17
J: TRBJ2-3
DNA: TGTGCCAGCAGCACGCGCTATGATTCCGTAAGCACAGATACGCAGTATTTT
CDR3: CASSTRYDSVSTDTQYF

size: few
D: .
V: TRBV5-5
length: 16
J: TRBJ2-5
DNA: TGTGCCAGCAGCTCAGGGGTCGGGGCGAGCCAAGAGACCCAGTACTTC
CDR3: CASSSGVGASQETQYF

size: .
D: TRBD1
V: TRBV19
length: 16
J: TRBJ1-1
DNA: TGTGCCAGTACCATGGGACAGGGACGGCCCGGAGCTGAAGCTTTCTTT
CDR3: CASTMGQGRPGAEAFF

size: .
D: TRBD1
V: TRBV7-9
length: 16
J: TRBJ2-5
DNA: TGTGCCAGCAGCACACCTAACAGGGGAAGGGCGGAGACCCAGTACTTC
CDR3: CASSTPNRGRAETQYF

size: .
D: .
V: TRBV6-5
length: 14
J: TRBJ2-1
DNA: TGTGCCAGCAGTTACTACCAGGGACAATATGAGCAGTTCTTC
CDR3: CASSYYQGQYEQFF

size: .
D: TRBD1
V: TRBV4-1
length: 16
J: TRBJ2-7
DNA: TGCGCCAGCAGCCAACAGGAGCGACAGGGGCCCTACGAGCAGTACTTC
CDR3: CASSQQERQGPYEQYF

size: .
D: .
V: TRBV3-1/TRBV3-2
length: 14
J: TRBJ2-7
DNA: TGTGCCAGCAGCCCCGGACAAGGGGGTTACGAGCAGTACTTC
CDR3: CASSPGQGGYEQYF

size: .
D: TRBD1
V: TRBV27
length: 13
J: TRBJ1-2
DNA: TGTGCCAGCAGTCACCGGACAGGCGATGGCTACACCTTC
CDR3: CASSHRTGDGYTF

size: once
D: TRBD1
V: TRBV4-3
length: 13
J: TRBJ2-7
DNA: TGCGCCAGCAGCCAAGGGACAGGGTTCGAGCAGTACTTC
CDR3: CASSQGTGFEQYF

size: few
D: TRBD1
V: TRBV10-3
length: 16
J: TRBJ1-6
DNA: TGTGCCATCAGTGAGGCAGCAGGGGGCCTTAATTCACCCCTCCACTTT
CDR3: CAISEAAGGLNSPLHF

size: .
D: TRBD2
V: TRBV6-4
length: 15
J: TRBJ2-3
DNA: TGTGCCAGCAGTGTCCGGGGGGGGAACACAGATACGCAGTATTTT
CDR3: CASSVRGGNTDTQYF

size: .
D: TRBD1
V: TRBV10-1
length: 15
J: TRBJ1-3
DNA: TGCGCCAGCCAAGGACCCGACAGGGAAAGAGACACCATATATTTT
CDR3: CASQGPDRERDTIYF

size: .
D: TRBD1
V: TRBV5-6
length: 14
J: TRBJ2-7
DNA: TGTGCCAGCAGCAAGACAGGGATATTCTACGAGCAGTACTTC
CDR3: CASSKTGIFYEQYF

size: .
D: TRBD1
V: TRBV19
length: 12
J: TRBJ2-7
DNA: TGTGCCAGGGGGACAGAACCCCACGAGCAGTACTTC
CDR3: CARGTEPHEQYF

size: .
D: .
V: TRBV29-1
length: 13
J: TRBJ2-3
DNA: TGCAGCGTTGAAAGGAGGGAAACAGATACGCAGTATTTT
CDR3: CSVERRETDTQYF

size: .
D: .
V: TRBV7-9
length: 12
J: TRBJ1-4
DNA: TGTGCCTTAGGGGATGCTCTTGAAAAACTGTTTTTT
CDR3: CALGDALEKLFF

size: once
D: .
V: TRBV20-1
length: 12
J: TRBJ2-7
DNA: TGCAGTGCTAGTCCCAACTCCTACGAGCAGTACTTC
CDR3: CSASPNSYEQYF

size: .
D: .
V: TRBV10-1
length: 14
J: TRBJ2-2
DNA: TGCGCCACCAGAGAGGATCCGAGCACCGGGGAGCTGTTTTTT
CDR3: CATREDPSTGELFF

size: .
D: TRBD1
V: TRBV6-6
length: 14
J: TRBJ1-4
DNA: TGTGCCAGCAGTTACTCGACAGGGGGTGAAAAACTGTTTTTT
CDR3: CASSYSTGGEKLFF

size: .
D: .
V: TRBV12-3/TRBV12-4
length: 13
J: TRBJ1-5
DNA: TGTGCCAGCAGTTTGGACAGAAAACAGCCCCAGCATTTT
CDR3: CASSLDRKQPQHF

size: .
D: TRBD1
V: TRBV5-8
length: 12
J: TRBJ1-2
DNA: TGTGCCACCCATGGGACAGCCGAGGGCTACACCTTC
CDR3: CATHGTAEGYTF

size: .
D: .
V: TRBV4-2
length: 15
J: TRBJ2-2
DNA: TGTGCCAGCAGCCCGAGACGGGGAAACACCGGGGAGCTGTTTTTT
CDR3: CASSPRRGNTGELFF

size: .
D: TRBD1
V: TRBV9
length: 12
J: TRBJ2-7
DNA: TGTGCCAGCAGCGTTGAGGGGGCCGAGCAGTACTTC
CDR3: CASSVEGAEQYF

size: .
D: TRBD1
V: TRBV6-5
length: 14
J: TRBJ2-7
DNA: TGTGCCAGCAGTCCATCGACAGGGGGTTACGAGCAGTACTTC
CDR3: CASSPSTGGYEQYF

size: .
D: TRBD2
V: TRBV6-6
length: 21
J: TRBJ2-2
DNA: TGTGCCAGCAGCTCGAGGGTTCTAGCGGGGGGGCTTGATTCTATTGCCGGGGAGCTGTTTTTT
CDR3: CASSSRVLAGGLDSIAGELFF

size: .
D: .
V: TRBV9
length: 14
J: TRBJ2-3
DNA: TGTGCCAGCAGCGTCGGAGCTAGCACAGATACGCAGTATTTT
CDR3: CASSVGASTDTQYF

size: .
D: .
V: TRBV2
length: 15
J: TRBJ1-2
DNA: TGTGCCAGCAGCCAGCGAGCACAGGTCAACTATGGCTACACCTTC
CDR3: CASSQRAQVNYGYTF

size: .
D: TRBD1
V: TRBV4-1
length: 16
J: TRBJ2-1
DNA: TGCGCCAGCAGCCAAGAAGTCGGACAGGGGTTTTATGAGCAGTTCTTC
CDR3: CASSQEVGQGFYEQFF